What follows is one T cell receptor beta chain and its context. This sample is drawn from a study of blood T cells in healthy people across ages. PCR was performed a second time for roughly 7 to 11 cycles using a sample-barcoded 5' primer and a J-beta primer mix. TCRdb processed the 5' RACE reads anew with MiXCR; each CDR3 protein has one entry. The data show around 990,000 distinct CDR3 sequences, under 40% seen once. This CDR3 spans 17 amino acids. Germline V gene data show CDR1 as LGHDT and CDR2 as YNNKEL (reference sequence). V lost 1 base, J lost 10 bases, and 22 bases lay in between. This chain connects TRBV3-1 to TRBJ1-4; possibly TRBD1 for D (5 bases). The sequenced material came from blood. This TCR was recovered from a man younger than 35 in good health. CDR3 sequence reads: CASSQGEGQSPFGKLFF. The CDR3 bases are TGTGCCAGCAGCCAAGGAGAGGGGCAGTCACCATTCGGAAAACTGTTTTTT. The full variable domain, with the rest looked up from reference TRBV3-1 and TRBJ1-4, is DTAVSQTPKYLVTQMGNDKSIKCEQNLGHDTMYWYKQDSKKFLKIMFSYNNKELIINETVPNRFSPKSPDKAHLNLHINSLELGDSAVYFCASSQGEGQSPFGKLFFGSGTQLSVL.